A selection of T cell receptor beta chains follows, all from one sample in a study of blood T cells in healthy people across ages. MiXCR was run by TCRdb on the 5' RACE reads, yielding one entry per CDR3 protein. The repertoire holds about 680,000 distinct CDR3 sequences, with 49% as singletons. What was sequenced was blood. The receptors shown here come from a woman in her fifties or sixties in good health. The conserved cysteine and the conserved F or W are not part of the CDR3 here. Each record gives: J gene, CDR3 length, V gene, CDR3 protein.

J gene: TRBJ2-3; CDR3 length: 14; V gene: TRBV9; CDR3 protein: ASSALGGAGGDTQY
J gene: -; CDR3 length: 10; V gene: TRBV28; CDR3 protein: ASSLRGCEQY
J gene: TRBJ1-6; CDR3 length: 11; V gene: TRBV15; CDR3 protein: ATGSDYNSPLH
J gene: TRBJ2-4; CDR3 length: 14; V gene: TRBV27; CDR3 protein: ASNDRDQLAKNIQY
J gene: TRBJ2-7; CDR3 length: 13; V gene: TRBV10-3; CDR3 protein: AIRETSGSSYEQY
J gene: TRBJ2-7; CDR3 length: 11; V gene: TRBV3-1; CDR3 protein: ASSTRQAYEQY
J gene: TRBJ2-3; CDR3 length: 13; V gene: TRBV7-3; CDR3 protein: ASSPLALRTDTQY
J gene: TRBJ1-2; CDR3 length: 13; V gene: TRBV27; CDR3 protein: ASSLGPTGSYGYT
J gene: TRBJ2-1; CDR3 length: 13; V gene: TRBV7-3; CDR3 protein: ASSLQQGAGNEQF
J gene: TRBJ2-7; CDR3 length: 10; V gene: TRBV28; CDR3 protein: ASGKGGHEQY
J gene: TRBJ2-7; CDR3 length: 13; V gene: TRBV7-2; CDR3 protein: ASSLKAGASDEQY
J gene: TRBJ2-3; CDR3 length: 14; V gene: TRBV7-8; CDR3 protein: ASSLGVRMETDTQY
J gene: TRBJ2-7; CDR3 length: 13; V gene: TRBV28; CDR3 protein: ASSSDQLVVYEQY
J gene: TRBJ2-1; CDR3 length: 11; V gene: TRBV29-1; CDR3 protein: SVDQRGGNEQF
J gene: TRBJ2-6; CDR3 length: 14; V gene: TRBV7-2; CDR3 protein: ASSRQGNSGANVLT
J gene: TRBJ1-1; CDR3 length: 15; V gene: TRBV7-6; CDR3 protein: ASSLCRGARMNTEAF
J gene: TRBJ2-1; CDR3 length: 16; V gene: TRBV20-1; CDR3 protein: SARDAGTSGIIYNEQF
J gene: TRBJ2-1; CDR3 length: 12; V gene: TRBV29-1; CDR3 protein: SVGIGGKYNEQF
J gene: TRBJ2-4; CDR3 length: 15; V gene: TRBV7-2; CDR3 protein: ASSQGLPGSGKNIQY
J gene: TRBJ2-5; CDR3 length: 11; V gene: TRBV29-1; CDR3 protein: SVEDPSAGRQY
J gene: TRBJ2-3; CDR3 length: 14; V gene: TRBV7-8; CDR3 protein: ASSLGGGRAVDTQY
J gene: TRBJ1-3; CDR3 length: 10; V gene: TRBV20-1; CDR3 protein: SATRPQNTIY